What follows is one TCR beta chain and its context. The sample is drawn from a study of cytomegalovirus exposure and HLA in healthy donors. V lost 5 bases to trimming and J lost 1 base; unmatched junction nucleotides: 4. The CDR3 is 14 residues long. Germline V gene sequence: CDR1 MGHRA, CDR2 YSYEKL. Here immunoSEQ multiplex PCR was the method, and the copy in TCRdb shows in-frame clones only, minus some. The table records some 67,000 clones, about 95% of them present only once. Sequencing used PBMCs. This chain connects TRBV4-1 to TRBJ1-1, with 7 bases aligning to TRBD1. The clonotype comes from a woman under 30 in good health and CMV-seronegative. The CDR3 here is CASSRGTENTEAFF. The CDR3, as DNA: TGCGCCAGCAGCAGGGGGACAGAGAACACTGAAGCTTTCTTT.